Only one count was recorded for the clone carrying this T cell receptor beta chain. Produced via immunoSEQ multiplex PCR; TCRdb's table is partial and in-frame only. Among around 190,000 clones, roughly nine tenths were seen once, and the ten largest hold around 1.5%. V lost 1 base and J lost 6; bases outside the gene matches: 11. The CDR3 loop spans 19 amino acids. From germline, CDR1 is SGHVS and CDR2 FNYEAQ. This sample was taken from a study of control samples from healthy donors and cancer patients. The clonotype was recovered from a man in his thirties or forties in good health. The chain employs TRBV7-6 and TRBJ2-3; 15 nucleotides agree with TRBD2. Sequenced input: blood. The CDR3, as DNA: TGTGCCAGCAGCTTAGTGGCCCTGGGACTAGCGGGAGGTCGGGATACGCAGTATTTT. It specifies CASSLVALGLAGGRDTQYF.